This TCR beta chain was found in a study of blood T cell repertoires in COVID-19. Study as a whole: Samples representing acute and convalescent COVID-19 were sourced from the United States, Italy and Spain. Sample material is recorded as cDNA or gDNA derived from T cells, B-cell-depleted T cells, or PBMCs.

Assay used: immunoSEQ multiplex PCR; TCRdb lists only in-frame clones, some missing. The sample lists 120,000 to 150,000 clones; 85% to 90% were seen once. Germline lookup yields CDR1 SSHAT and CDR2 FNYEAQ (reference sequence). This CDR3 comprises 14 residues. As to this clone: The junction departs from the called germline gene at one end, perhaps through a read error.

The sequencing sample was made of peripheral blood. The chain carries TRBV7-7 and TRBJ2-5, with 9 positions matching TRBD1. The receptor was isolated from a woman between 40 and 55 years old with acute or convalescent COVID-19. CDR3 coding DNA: TGTGCTAGCAGCTTAACAGGGGGCGCGGAGACCCAGTACTTC. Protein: CASSLTGGAETQYF.